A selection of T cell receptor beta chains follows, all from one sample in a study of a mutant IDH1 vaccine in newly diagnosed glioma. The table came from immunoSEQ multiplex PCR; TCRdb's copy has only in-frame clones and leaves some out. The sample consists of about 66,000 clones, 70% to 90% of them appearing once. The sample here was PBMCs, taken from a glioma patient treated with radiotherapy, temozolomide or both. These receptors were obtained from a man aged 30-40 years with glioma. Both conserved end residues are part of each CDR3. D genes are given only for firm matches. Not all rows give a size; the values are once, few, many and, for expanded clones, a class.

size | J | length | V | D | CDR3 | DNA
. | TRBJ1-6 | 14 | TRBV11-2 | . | CASSLRQEGSPLHF | TGTGCCAGCAGCTTAAGACAGGAAGGTTCACCTCTCCACTTT
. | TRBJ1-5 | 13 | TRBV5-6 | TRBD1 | CASSSGTAQPQHF | TGTGCCAGCAGCTCCGGGACAGCCCAGCCCCAGCATTTT
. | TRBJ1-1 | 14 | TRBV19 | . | CASRIGQSNTEAFF | TGTGCCAGTAGGATAGGACAGTCGAACACTGAAGCTTTCTTT
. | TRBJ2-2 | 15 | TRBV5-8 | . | CAIDIGIAETGELFF | TGTGCCATCGACATAGGGATTGCGGAGACCGGGGAGCTGTTTTTT
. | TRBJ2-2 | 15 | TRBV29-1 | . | CSVESGALNTGELFF | TGCAGCGTTGAATCCGGCGCCTTGAACACCGGGGAGCTGTTTTTT
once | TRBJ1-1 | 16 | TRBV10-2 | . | CASSDPGGTMNTEAFF | TGCGCCAGCAGTGATCCGGGGGGGACCATGAACACTGAAGCTTTCTTT
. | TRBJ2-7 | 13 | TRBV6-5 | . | CASSWVDSYEQYF | TGTGCCAGCAGTTGGGTAGACTCCTACGAGCAGTACTTC
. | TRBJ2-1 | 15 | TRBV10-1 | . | CASRPDALGLNEQFF | TGCGCCAGCAGGCCCGATGCCCTGGGGCTCAATGAGCAGTTCTTC
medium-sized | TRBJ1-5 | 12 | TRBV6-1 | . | CASTDNNQPQHF | TGTGCCAGCACGGACAACAATCAGCCCCAGCATTTT
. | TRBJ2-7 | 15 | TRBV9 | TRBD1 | CASSPGGTGAYEQYF | TGTGCCAGCAGCCCGGGAGGGACAGGGGCCTACGAGCAGTACTTC
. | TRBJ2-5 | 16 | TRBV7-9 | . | CASSLSLVAAEETQYF | TGTGCCAGCAGCTTATCTCTGGTAGCGGCCGAAGAGACCCAGTACTTC
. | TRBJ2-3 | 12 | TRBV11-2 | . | CASSLGQDTQYF | TGTGCCAGCAGCTTAGGTCAGGATACGCAGTATTTT
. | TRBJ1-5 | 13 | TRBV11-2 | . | CASSFFRDQPQHF | TGTGCCAGCAGCTTTTTTAGGGATCAGCCCCAGCATTTT
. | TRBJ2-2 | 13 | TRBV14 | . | CASSQVQIGELFF | TGTGCCAGCAGCCAAGTTCAGATCGGGGAGCTGTTTTTT
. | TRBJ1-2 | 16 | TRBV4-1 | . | CASSQVLQIANYGYTF | TGCGCCAGCAGCCAAGTACTACAGATAGCTAACTATGGCTACACCTTC
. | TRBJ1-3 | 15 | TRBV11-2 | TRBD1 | CASSYRDRVGNTIYF | TGTGCCAGCAGCTACCGGGACAGGGTTGGAAACACCATATATTTT
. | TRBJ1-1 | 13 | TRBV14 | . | CASSFGQNTEAFF | TGTGCCAGCAGCTTTGGACAGAACACTGAAGCTTTCTTT
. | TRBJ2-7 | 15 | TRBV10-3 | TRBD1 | CAISAGTGVYYEQYF | TGTGCCATCAGTGCCGGGACAGGGGTCTACTACGAGCAGTACTTC
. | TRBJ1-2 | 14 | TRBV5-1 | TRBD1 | CASSWGQGNYGYTF | TGCGCCAGCAGCTGGGGACAGGGAAACTATGGCTACACCTTC
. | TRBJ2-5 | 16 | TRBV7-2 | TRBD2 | CASSFRLAGGRETQYF | TGTGCCAGCAGCTTCCGACTAGCGGGGGGGCGAGAGACCCAGTACTTC
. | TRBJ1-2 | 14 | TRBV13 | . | CASSLGGTPYGYTF | TGTGCCAGCAGCTTAGGTGGCACCCCCTATGGCTACACCTTC
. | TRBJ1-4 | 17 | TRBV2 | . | CASTAGQRGRDDEKLFF | TGTGCCAGCACGGCCGGACAAAGGGGGAGAGATGATGAAAAACTGTTTTTT
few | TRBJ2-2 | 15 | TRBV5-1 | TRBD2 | CASARTSGGAGELFF | TGCGCCAGCGCAAGGACTAGCGGGGGGGCCGGGGAGCTGTTTTTT
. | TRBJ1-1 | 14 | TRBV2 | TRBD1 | CASKLQGANTEAFF | TGTGCCAGCAAATTACAGGGGGCGAACACTGAAGCTTTCTTT
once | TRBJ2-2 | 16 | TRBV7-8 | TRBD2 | CASSLRLAGDTGELFF | TGTGCCAGCAGCTTGCGACTAGCGGGGGACACCGGGGAGCTGTTTTTT
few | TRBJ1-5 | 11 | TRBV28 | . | CASSLGQPQHF | TGTGCCAGCAGTTTAGGTCAGCCCCAGCATTTT
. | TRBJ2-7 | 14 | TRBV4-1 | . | CASSQDPQTYEQYF | TGCGCCAGCAGCCAAGATCCCCAGACCTACGAGCAGTACTTC
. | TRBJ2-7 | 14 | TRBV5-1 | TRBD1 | CASSSGQGIHEQYF | TGCGCCAGCAGCTCAGGACAGGGTATCCACGAGCAGTACTTC
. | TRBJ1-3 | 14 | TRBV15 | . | CATIENGSGNTIYF | TGTGCCACCATTGAGAACGGTAGTGGAAACACCATATATTTT
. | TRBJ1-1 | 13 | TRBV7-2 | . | CASSLAVPTEAFF | TGTGCCAGCAGCTTAGCCGTTCCCACTGAAGCTTTCTTT
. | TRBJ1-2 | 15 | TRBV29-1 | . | CSVPGGRGSAYGYTF | TGCAGCGTTCCCGGGGGGAGGGGCTCGGCCTATGGCTACACCTTC
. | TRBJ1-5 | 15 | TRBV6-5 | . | CASSYTSGTDQPQHF | TGTGCCAGCAGTTACACGTCAGGAACAGATCAGCCCCAGCATTTT
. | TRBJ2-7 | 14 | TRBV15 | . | CATSRGRNLDEQYF | TGTGCCACCAGCAGAGGGCGGAACCTAGACGAGCAGTACTTC
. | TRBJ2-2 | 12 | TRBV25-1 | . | CASTSRIGELFF | TGTGCCAGCACTTCACGAATCGGGGAGCTGTTTTTT
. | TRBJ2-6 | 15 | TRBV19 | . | CASSIGGSGANVLTF | TGTGCCAGTAGTATTGGTGGCTCTGGGGCCAACGTCCTGACTTTC
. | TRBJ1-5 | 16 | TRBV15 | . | CATSSRVGGSNQPQHF | TGTGCCACCAGCAGCAGAGTAGGGGGAAGCAACCAGCCCCAGCATTTT
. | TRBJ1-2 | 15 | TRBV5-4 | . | CASSLEGGRGYGYTF | TGTGCCAGCAGCCTGGAGGGGGGTCGGGGCTATGGCTACACCTTC
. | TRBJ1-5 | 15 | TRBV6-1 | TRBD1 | CASSELETGSQPQHF | TGTGCCAGCAGTGAACTGGAGACAGGGAGTCAGCCCCAGCATTTT
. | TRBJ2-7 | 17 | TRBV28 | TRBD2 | CASSLQLGPRGGYEQYF | TGTGCCAGCAGTTTACAGCTCGGGCCACGGGGGGGTTACGAGCAGTACTTC
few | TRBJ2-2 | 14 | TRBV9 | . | CASSVSTVTGELFF | TGTGCCAGCAGCGTATCAACGGTCACCGGGGAGCTGTTTTTT
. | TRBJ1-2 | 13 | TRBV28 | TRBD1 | CASRNRQGYGYTF | TGTGCCAGCAGAAACAGACAGGGCTATGGCTACACCTTC
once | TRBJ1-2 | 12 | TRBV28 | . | CASSFQTYGYTF | TGTGCCAGCAGTTTCCAGACCTATGGCTACACCTTC
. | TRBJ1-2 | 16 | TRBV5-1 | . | CASSWFGQDTSYGYTF | TGCGCCAGCAGCTGGTTCGGCCAGGACACCTCCTATGGCTACACCTTC
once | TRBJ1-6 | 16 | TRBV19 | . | CASSIDVPGDNSPLHF | TGTGCCAGTAGTATAGATGTGCCAGGGGACAATTCACCCCTCCACTTT